Each of the 16 T cell receptor beta chains below was sequenced from the same sample in a study of shared clonotypes between healthy human individuals. Repertoires were generated with immunoSEQ multiplex PCR, while TCRdb's copy carries only in-frame clones and drops some. The sample has 1,100,000 or so clones; approximately 80% are singletons. The sample was memory CD4+ T cells from PBMCs. Subset given: CD45RA-negative fraction. All receptors come from a man aged 18 to 30 in good health. Some clones in this sample may be carry-over from other donors' samples.

This chain connects TRBV11-2 to TRBJ1-5, with D unresolved. V was clipped by 5 bases and J by 5 bases, with 10 bases between them. The V gene's germline CDR1 is SGHAT and CDR2 FQNNGV. The CDR3 totals 13 residues. DNA for the CDR3: TGTGCCAGCAGCCCCGGATTCGATCAGCCCCAGCATTTT. It is translated as CASSPGFDQPQHF.

The V and J genes are TRBV7-8 and TRBJ1-5, with TRBD1 as a possible D gene (5 bases). This CDR3 has 19 amino acids. Germline V gives CDR1 SGHVS, CDR2 FQNEAQ. The germline V and J ends were trimmed by 2 bases and 0 bases, with 20 bases remaining between them. The chain's CDR3 is CASSLKMGDLTYSNQPQHF. The CDR3 DNA reads as TGTGCCAGCAGCTTAAAAATGGGGGACTTAACTTATAGCAATCAGCCCCAGCATTTT.

V is TRBV18 and J is TRBJ1-1; 7 bases line up with TRBD1. This CDR3 is built from 15 residues. V lost 1 base to trimming and J lost 1 base; unmatched junction nucleotides: 3. Per the germline V gene, CDR1 is KGHSH and CDR2 is LQKENI. CDR3 bases: TGTGCCAGCTCACCACAGGGGGCAAGGAACACTGAAGCTTTCTTT. This sequence encodes CASSPQGARNTEAFF.

V is TRBV5-6 and J is TRBJ1-1; D is perhaps TRBD1 (5 bases). Trimming left V 4 bases short and J 4 bases short, with 14 bases between. Germline V gene data show CDR1 as SGHDT and CDR2 as YYEEEE. The CDR3 consists of 14 residues. CDR3 sequence reads: CASSPSIGGTEAFF. CDR3 sequence (DNA): TGTGCCAGCAGCCCCAGCATCGGGGGCACTGAAGCTTTCTTT.

This chain joins TRBV28 and TRBJ2-5, with D possibly being TRBD2 (6 bases). There are 12 residues in the CDR3. V lost 6 bases, J lost 1 base, and 6 bases lay in between. Germline V gives CDR1 MDHEN, CDR2 SYDVKM. CDR3 sequence reads: CASREGQETQYF. CDR3 coding DNA: TGTGCCAGCAGGGAGGGCCAAGAGACCCAGTACTTC.

V is TRBV28 and J is TRBJ2-7, with 7 bases matching TRBD1. CDR3 size: 13 residues. J lost 3 bases, V lost 6 bases, and 5 bases had no gene match. Looked up from germline, CDR1 is MDHEN and CDR2 is SYDVKM. CDR3 bases: TGTGCCAGCAGGCGAGCAGGGGGCTACGAGCAGTACTTC. Translated, it gives CASRRAGGYEQYF.

The chain has TRBV7-8 and TRBJ1-1; D may be TRBD1 (6 bases). V shed 2 bases and J shed 1 base, with 11 bases lying between them. CDR1 and CDR2 from the germline V gene are SGHVS and FQNEAQ. The CDR3 consists of 15 residues. CDR3 nucleotide sequence: TGTGCCAGCAGCTTAATAGGACAGCAGAACACTGAAGCTTTCTTT. This sequence encodes CASSLIGQQNTEAFF.

There are many counts of this clone. The chain links TRBV19 to TRBJ2-7; TRBD1 aligns across 8 bases. Germline V gene data show CDR1 as LNHDA and CDR2 as SQIVND (reference sequence). Germline trimming cut 1 base from V and 3 bases from J; bases unmatched to any gene: 5. The CDR3 has 15 amino acids. In DNA, the CDR3 is TGTGCCAGTAGTATAGCACGGACAGGGCACTACGAGCAGTACTTC. This translates into CASSIARTGHYEQYF.

V usage is TRBV5-1 and J usage is TRBJ2-6, with TRBD1 matching over 10 bases. This CDR3 has 16 residues. The trim removed 4 bases at V and 2 bases at J, leaving 3 bases unmatched. Germline V gives CDR1 SGHRS, CDR2 YFSETQ. CDR3 coding DNA: TGCGCCAGCAGCCCGACAGGGGGCGCTGGGGCCAACGTCCTGACTTTC. Translating gives CASSPTGGAGANVLTF.

This rearrangement joins TRBV28 to TRBJ1-1, with a tentative D call TRBD1 (6 bases). Trimming pared 5 bases from V and 8 bases from J, leaving 12 bases between. This CDR3 contains 12 residues. Germline V CDR1 and CDR2: MDHEN, SYDVKM. CDR3 protein: CASSQQGREAFF. The CDR3 bases are TGTGCCAGCAGTCAGCAGGGGCGGGAAGCTTTCTTT.

The CDR3 is CASSQDGTGTQYF. CDR3 DNA: TGCGCCAGCAGCCAAGATGGAACGGGTACGCAGTATTTT. The chain combines TRBV4-3 with TRBJ2-3, with D unresolved. The CDR3 is 13 residues long. Trimming stripped 0 bases from V and 8 bases from J, with 9 bases between. CDR1 is LGHNA and CDR2 is YSLEER in the germline V gene.

Many counts were recorded for this clone. A clone one base away is much larger, so this may be a read error. This sample also contains other DNA sequences that code for the same CDR3. The gene calls are TRBV5-4 and TRBJ1-2; 7 positions agree with TRBD1. The CDR3 is 14 residues long. With 0 bases clipped from V and 1 base from J, the junction kept 0 bases outside the gene matches. The germline gives CDR1 SGHNT, CDR2 YYREEE (reference sequence). DNA of the CDR3: TGTGCCAGCAGCTTGGACAGGGGTAACTATGGCTACACCTTC. Residues: CASSLDRGNYGYTF.

With regard to this clone: Additional DNA sequences in this sample encode the identical CDR3. The chain employs TRBV5-4 and TRBJ2-5; no firm D call. Germline CDR1 and CDR2: SGHNT and YYREEE (reference sequence). CDR3 length equals 13 residues. V was clipped by 0 bases and J by 3 bases, with 6 bases between them. The CDR3 is CASSLDSKETQYF. In DNA form, the CDR3 reads TGTGCCAGCAGCTTGGACAGCAAAGAGACCCAGTACTTC.

Only a few counts were recorded for this clone. The same CDR3 can be traced to other DNA sequences in this sample. This chain connects TRBV10-3 to TRBJ2-7; 7 bases are a match to TRBD2. This CDR3 is 15 amino acids long. With V trimmed by 1 base and J by 1 base, 4 bases remained unmatched. The germline CDR1 and CDR2 sequences are ENHRY and SYGVKD. The CDR3 coding sequence is TGTGCCATCAGTGAGTACAGCGGGACTTCCTACGAGCAGTACTTC. Its protein is CAISEYSGTSYEQYF.

This chain links TRBV6-6 with TRBJ2-3, with D unresolved. V lost 7 bases, J lost 2 bases, and 7 bases lay in between. The CDR3 is made up of 12 amino acids. Germline V gene lookup returns CDR1 MNHNY and CDR2 SVGAGI (reference sequence). The CDR3 protein is CASKDLTDTQYF. The DNA for the CDR3 is TGTGCCAGCAAAGACCTCACAGATACGCAGTATTTT.

The chain recombines TRBV11-1 with TRBJ2-7; 9 bases line up with TRBD1. Germline CDR1 is SGHAT and CDR2 is FQDESV (reference sequence). The CDR3 is 15 residues long. Trimming removed 4 bases from V and 6 bases from J; junction bases left unmatched: 10. CDR3 in DNA: TGTGCCAGCAGCTCCTGGACAGGGGAGATCAGCGAGCAGTACTTC. Its protein product is CASSSWTGEISEQYF.